The 31 T cell receptor beta chains below were found in one sample sequenced in a study of CD8+CD57+ T cells in acquired aplastic anemia. TCR beta VDJ combinations and CDR3 sequences were profiled from genomic DNA. TCRdb reprocessed the reads with MiXCR, giving one entry per CDR3 protein. The data hold 150,000 or so distinct CDR3 sequences, with around half observed a single time. All patients picked for sequencing had shown, by flow cytometry, an expansion of CD8+CD57+ cells. The sample was sorted CD4+, CD8+, or CD8+CD57+ T cells (not recorded which) from PBMCs. Receptors originate from a human donor with aplastic anemia.

This chain joins TRBV4-2 and TRBJ2-1; TRBD1 matches at 8 bases. The CDR3 contains 16 residues. With V trimmed by 3 bases and J by 2 bases, 6 bases remained unmatched. Germline CDR1 reads LGHNA; CDR2 reads YNFKEQ. DNA for the CDR3: TGTGCCAGCAGCCAGCTCGGGACAGGTGCCTACAATGAGCAGTTCTTC. Translating it yields CASSQLGTGAYNEQFF.

The genes are TRBV5-1 and TRBJ2-5; possible D gene TRBD1, 5 bases. V dropped 0 bases and J dropped 0 bases, with 6 bases sitting between them. The CDR3 has 14 amino acids. Germline V gene data show CDR1 as SGHRS and CDR2 as YFSETQ. The CDR3 bases are TGCGCCAGCAGCTTGGGACAGCACCAAGAGACCCAGTACTTC. This gives the protein CASSLGQHQETQYF.

The genes are TRBV10-3 and TRBJ1-5; D is unclear. The germline V gene encodes CDR1 ENHRY and CDR2 SYGVKD. The CDR3 runs 13 residues. V was cut by 3 bases and J by 4 bases, with 7 bases left in between. CDR3 nucleotide sequence: TGTGCCATCAGTGATGCCGGTAATCAGCCCCAGCATTTT. Translated, it gives CAISDAGNQPQHF.

The V gene is TRBV10-3, the J gene TRBJ2-7; TRBD1 matches at 8 bases. The germline gives CDR1 ENHRY, CDR2 SYGVKD. The length of the CDR3 is 15 residues. V dropped 2 bases and J dropped 2; count of bases not matched to a gene: 5. CDR3 amino acids: CAISEKQGAAYEQYF. The CDR3 DNA reads TGTGCCATCAGTGAGAAGCAGGGGGCCGCCTACGAGCAGTACTTC.

Many counts were recorded for this clonotype. V gene TRBV7-9 combines with J gene TRBJ2-6, with D uncertain. Trimming shortened V by 5 bases and J by 4 bases, and 9 bases separated the two germline ends. The CDR3 is 14 amino acids. Per germline, CDR1 SEHNR and CDR2 FQNEAQ (reference sequence). The CDR3 reads CASSNSSGANVLTF. The CDR3 nucleotides read TGTGCCAGCAGCAATTCCTCGGGGGCCAACGTCCTGACTTTC.

This clonotype occurred many times. This chain uses TRBV19 with TRBJ2-3; TRBD1 is a possible D gene (6 bases). The V and J ends lost 3 bases and 9 bases respectively, with 22 bases between them. The CDR3 loop spans 16 amino acids. The germline gives CDR1 LNHDA, CDR2 SQIVND (reference sequence). This CDR3 reads CASSIGQRRSQWTQYF. CDR3 nucleotides: TGTGCCAGTAGTATCGGACAGCGGAGGTCGCAGTGGACGCAGTATTTT.

This chain uses TRBV19 with TRBJ2-7; no firm D call. From germline, CDR1 is LNHDA and CDR2 SQIVND (reference sequence). The germline V and J ends were trimmed by 6 bases and 0 bases, with 12 bases remaining between them. This CDR3 contains 14 residues. In DNA, the CDR3 is TGTGCCAGTAGCCCGGAAAGAAGCTCCTACGAGCAGTACTTC. Translation: CASSPERSSYEQYF.

This clonotype was observed a handful of times. This chain links TRBV20-1 with TRBJ2-3, with D perhaps TRBD2 (6 bases). With 6 bases removed from V and 0 bases from J, the gap between germline ends came to 13 bases. The germline CDR1 and CDR2 sequences are DFQATT and SNEGSKA (reference sequence). This CDR3 is 14 amino acids long. DNA for the CDR3: TGCAGTGCAAAGGCCGGGACTAGCACAGATACGCAGTATTTT. Protein product: CSAKAGTSTDTQYF.

This clonotype was observed many times. The chain employs TRBV2 and TRBJ2-7; TRBD2 agrees at 9 bases. Trimming at V came to 5 bases and at J to 6 bases, leaving 11 bases not matched to a gene. Germline-derived CDR1 and CDR2 are SNHLY and FYNNEI. CDR3 length: 15 amino acids. The CDR3 spells CASSPSRGGRGEQYF. CDR3 coding DNA: TGTGCCAGCAGTCCCTCGCGGGGGGGCCGGGGCGAGCAGTACTTC. Filled out from reference TRBV2 and TRBJ2-7, the complete variable domain reads EPEVTQTPSHQVTQMGQEVILRCVPISNHLYFYWYRQILGQKVEFLVSFYNNEISEKSEIFDDQFSVERPDGSNFTLKIRSTKLEDSAMYFCASSPSRGGRGEQYFGPGTRLTVT.

The sample holds many counts of this clonotype. This chain links TRBV15 with TRBJ2-7; D not resolved. Trimming cost V 0 bases and J 1 base, with 10 bases left between them. The CDR3 totals 15 residues. Germline CDR1 is LNHNV and CDR2 is YYDKDF (reference sequence). As DNA, the CDR3 is TGTGCCACCAGCAGAGATAGCCCAGGATCCTACGAGCAGTACTTC. This sequence encodes CATSRDSPGSYEQYF.

This clonotype was counted only a few times. The chain joins TRBV18 to TRBJ1-1, with D unresolved. Germline V gene sequence: CDR1 KGHSH, CDR2 LQKENI. CDR3 length: 13 residues. Between the trimmed V and J ends, which lost 1 base and 3 bases, there was a span of 6 bases. This CDR3 is CASSPRGDTEAFF. Here the CDR3 DNA reads TGTGCCAGCTCACCACGGGGTGACACTGAAGCTTTCTTT.

Turning to this clonotype: Here the CDR3 omits its conserved ending phenylalanine or tryptophan, so a read error is the likely source. The chain is built from TRBV12-3 or TRBV12-4 and TRBJ2-3; the D gene could be TRBD1 or TRBD2 (6 bases each). This CDR3 is 14 amino acids long. The CDR3 is CASSLVWGANTQYL. The CDR3 DNA is TGTGCCAGCAGCTTAGTATGGGGGGCGAATACGCAGTATCTT.

The V and J genes are TRBV24-1 and TRBJ1-2; 8 nucleotides agree with TRBD1. Germline CDR1 reads KGHDR; CDR2 reads SFDVKD. Trimming at V came to 2 bases and at J to 13 bases, leaving 5 bases not matched to a gene. The CDR3 length is 12 residues. The CDR3 is CATSDSGQGATF. CDR3 nucleotides: TGTGCCACCAGTGATTCTGGACAGGGAGCCACCTTC.

The table lists this clonotype with many counts. This chain links TRBV5-4 with TRBJ1-2; D is unresolved. CDR1 and CDR2 (germline): SGHNT, YYREEE (reference sequence). With 4 bases removed from V and 6 bases from J, the gap between germline ends came to 10 bases. CDR3 size: 12 residues. Here the CDR3 reads CASSLNSDGYTF. In nucleotides, the CDR3 is TGTGCCAGCAGCCTAAATAGCGATGGCTACACCTTC. The full variable domain, its missing parts supplied by reference TRBV5-4 and TRBJ1-2, is ETGVTQSPTHLIKTRGQQVTLRCSSQSGHNTVSWYQQALGQGPQFIFQYYREEENGRGNFPPRFSGLQFPNYSSELNVNALELDDSALYLCASSLNSDGYTFGSGTRLTVV.

This clonotype was recorded many times. This chain links TRBV20-1 with TRBJ1-1; 9 positions match TRBD1. CDR1 is DFQATT, CDR2 SNEGSKA, per germline (reference sequence). The CDR3 runs to 14 residues. V trimming: 6 bases; J trimming: 5 bases; junction bases outside the gene matches: 10. CDR3 residues: CSAIATGGWTEAFF. As DNA, the CDR3 is TGCAGTGCAATCGCGACAGGGGGTTGGACTGAAGCTTTCTTT.

At least ten counts were recorded for this clonotype. The chain carries TRBV11-1 and TRBJ2-1, with TRBD2 matching over 11 bases. Germline CDR1 and CDR2: SGHAT and FQDESV (reference sequence). After removal of 0 bases from V and 0 bases from J, the junction contained 10 bases not matched to a gene. This CDR3 has 20 amino acids. CDR3 protein: CASSLAIGGTSGSSYNEQFF. DNA for the CDR3: TGTGCCAGCAGCTTAGCGATAGGGGGAACTAGCGGGAGCTCCTACAATGAGCAGTTCTTC.

This clonotype was detected ten times or more. The chain combines TRBV5-1 with TRBJ2-5, with 7 bases identical to TRBD2. With V trimmed by 3 bases and J by 0 bases, 8 bases remained unmatched. Germline values: CDR1 SGHRS, CDR2 YFSETQ. The CDR3 is 16 amino acids. The CDR3 DNA follows: TGCGCCAGCAGCTCCATCACTAGCGACCACCAAGAGACCCAGTACTTC. It is translated as CASSSITSDHQETQYF.

This clonotype was seen many times. This chain links TRBV7-8 with TRBJ1-3; D ambiguous. The CDR3 extends over 14 amino acids. Trimming removed 4 bases from V and 4 bases from J, with 11 bases in between. Germline V gene sequence: CDR1 SGHVS, CDR2 FQNEAQ. The CDR3 DNA sequence: TGTGCCAGCAGCTATCTGGCCTCCGGAAACACCATATATTTT. Its protein is CASSYLASGNTIYF. Drawing the rest from reference TRBV7-8 and TRBJ1-3, the complete variable domain is GAGVSQSPRYKVAKRGQDVALRCDPISGHVSLFWYQQALGQGPEFLTYFQNEAQLDKSGLPSDRFFAERPEGSVSTLKIQRTQQEDSAVYLCASSYLASGNTIYFGEGSWLTVV.

This rearrangement joins TRBV2 to TRBJ2-3, with 10 bases aligning to TRBD2. CDR1 and CDR2 from the germline V gene are SNHLY and FYNNEI. The CDR3 sequence is 17 residues long. V was pared by 5 bases and J by 6 bases, with 14 bases of the junction left unmatched. The CDR3 DNA is TGTGCCAGCAGTCAGCCTAGCGGGGGCCCGTCCAGGGATACGCAGTATTTT. Its protein product is CASSQPSGGPSRDTQYF.

The rearrangement links TRBV29-1 to TRBJ2-1, with unresolved D. V lost 3 bases and J 4 bases, leaving 10 bases between the germline ends. Looked up from germline, CDR1 is SQVTM and CDR2 is ANQGSEA. The CDR3 spans 13 residues. The CDR3 sequence: CSVEGSGYNEQFF. CDR3 DNA sequence: TGCAGCGTTGAGGGTTCAGGTTACAATGAGCAGTTCTTC.

This clonotype was detected many times. The chain combines TRBV11-2 with TRBJ2-1; D is possibly TRBD2 (5 bases). The CDR3 is made up of 15 amino acids. Germline V CDR1 and CDR2: SGHAT, FQNNGV. The V end was cut by 1 base, the J end by 0 bases, with 7 bases between. The CDR3 DNA sequence: TGTGCCAGCAGCTTAGTAGCGAACTCCTACAATGAGCAGTTCTTC. This codes for CASSLVANSYNEQFF.

The table lists this clonotype with many counts. CDR3: CASSQGLASDTQYF. The CDR3 nucleotides are TGTGCCAGTAGTCAGGGACTAGCTTCAGATACGCAGTATTTT. The V call is TRBV19, the J call TRBJ2-3; the match to TRBD2 covers 9 bases. J was trimmed by 4 bases and V by 5 bases; bases with no gene match: 4. This CDR3 has 14 amino acids. The germline gives CDR1 LNHDA, CDR2 SQIVND (reference sequence).

The DNA for the CDR3 is TGTGCCATCCGACAAGGGGGGGACAATGAGCAGTATTTT. Its translation is CAIRQGGDNEQYF. This sequence joins TRBV10-3 and TRBJ2-3; D is perhaps TRBD2 (7 bases). Germline loops: CDR1 ENHRY, CDR2 SYGVKD. The CDR3 totals 13 residues. Trimming left V 8 bases short and J 11 bases short, with 20 bases between.

CDR3: CASSQDGPQDGYTF. CDR3 in DNA: TGCGCCAGCAGCCAAGATGGTCCCCAGGATGGCTACACCTTC. This rearrangement joins TRBV4-1 to TRBJ1-2; D gene uncertain. The CDR3 length is 14 residues. Germline V lookup: CDR1 MGHRA, CDR2 YSYEKL. Trimming removed 0 bases from V and 6 bases from J, with 11 bases in between.

V gene TRBV15 combines with J gene TRBJ2-7; TRBD1 matches 8 bases. Germline CDR1 and CDR2: LNHNV and YYDKDF (reference sequence). The CDR3 is made up of 12 amino acids. The V gene end was trimmed by 3 bases and the J gene end by 9 bases; junction bases not matched to a gene: 4. The CDR3 loop reads CATSSGQGGQYF. The CDR3 nucleotides are TGTGCCACCAGCAGCGGACAGGGTGGGCAGTACTTC.

This clonotype appeared a few times. The rearrangement joins TRBV3-1 to TRBJ2-1; 7 nucleotides match TRBD2. CDR3 size: 15 residues. Looked up from germline, CDR1 is LGHDT and CDR2 is YNNKEL (reference sequence). Trimming at V came to 3 bases and at J to 8 bases, leaving 10 bases not matched to a gene. In DNA, the CDR3 is TGTGCCAGCAGCCATCAATCCCTTCGGGGGGATGAGCAGTTCTTC. It encodes CASSHQSLRGDEQFF.

This chain links TRBV7-6 with TRBJ2-2; D unresolved. This CDR3 has 12 residues. Germline assignment: CDR1 SGHVS and CDR2 FNYEAQ. The V gene lost 6 bases and the J gene lost 3 bases, with 5 bases spanning the gap. CDR3 in DNA: TGTGCCAGCAGGCCGGACACCGGGGAGCTGTTTTTT. It is translated as CASRPDTGELFF.

This clonotype appeared many times. The chain employs TRBV5-5 and TRBJ2-1; D uncertain. The germline CDR1 and CDR2 sequences are SGHKS and YYEKEE (reference sequence). The CDR3 runs 14 residues. V lost 1 base to trimming and J lost 3 bases, with 8 bases between them. The CDR3 sequence is CASSLLQNYNEQFF. CDR3 nucleotide sequence: TGTGCCAGCAGCTTGCTTCAGAACTACAATGAGCAGTTCTTC.

This clonotype was counted ten times or more. The chain recombines TRBV9 with TRBJ2-7; no definite D call. V lost 0 bases to trimming and J lost 0 bases, with 13 bases between them. This CDR3 spans 16 amino acids. CDR1 and CDR2 from the germline V gene are SGDLS and YYNGEE. DNA of the CDR3: TGTGCCAGCAGCGTAGTTCTGCGTCGGTACTCCTACGAGCAGTACGTC. Its protein product is CASSVVLRRYSYEQYV.

The CDR3 DNA is TGTGCCAGTATGGGCACCCCCGGGGGCAATGAGCAGTTCTTC. Its protein product is CASMGTPGGNEQFF. The rearrangement uses TRBV19 and TRBJ2-1; weak D call: TRBD2 (6 bases). CDR1 is LNHDA, CDR2 SQIVND, per germline (reference sequence). The CDR3 is 14 residues long. V dropped 7 bases and J dropped 6 bases, with 16 bases sitting between them. Supplemented by reference TRBV19 and TRBJ2-1, the full variable domain reads DGGITQSPKYLFRKEGQNVTLSCEQNLNHDAMYWYRQDPGQGLRLIYYSQIVNDFQKGDIAEGYSVSREKKESFPLTVTSAQKNPTAFYLCASMGTPGGNEQFFGPGTRLTVL.

CDR3 in amino acids: CASSSNPFFYEQYF. In DNA form, the CDR3 reads TGTGCCAGCAGCTCTAATCCGTTTTTCTACGAGCAGTACTTC. The J gene is TRBJ2-7, the V gene TRBV7-2; D not certain. Trimming left V 4 bases short and J 3 bases short, with 13 bases between. Germline lookup yields CDR1 SGHTA and CDR2 FQGNSA. The CDR3 consists of 14 residues.